This T cell receptor (beta chain) was recovered during a study of cytomegalovirus exposure and HLA in healthy donors. Broader study findings: There were several of the most significant clusters that appeared linked to common viral pathogens in a later analysis. Overall, about 160 TCR beta chains were annotated as cytomegalovirus-associated. Accurate HLA-A and HLA-B prediction from TCR beta sequences was reported for most subjects.

With regard to this clone: The antigen remains unidentified.

The trim removed 3 bases at V and 7 bases at J, leaving 6 bases unmatched. CDR3 size: 15 residues. Germline-derived CDR1 and CDR2 are SGHRS and YFSETQ. The PCR made use of 60 Vbeta and 13 Jbeta primers. Profiled with immunoSEQ multiplex PCR; TCRdb holds only in-frame clones, not every one. The sample gives around 130,000 clones, 70% to 75% of which show up once; more than 2% is in the top ten. Sequenced material: PBMCs. The sequence derives from a woman aged 40 to 50 in good health and CMV-seropositive. V is TRBV5-1 and J is TRBJ2-2; 10 positions match TRBD1. The CDR3 nucleotides read TGCGCCAGCAGCTCCACCGGGACAGGGGTCGGGGAGCTGTTTTTT. It yields the protein CASSSTGTGVGELFF.